These T cell receptor beta chains were read from a single sample in a study of vaccination effects on CD4 cells after COVID-19. Which antigens these TCRs recognize remains unknown. Only in-frame clones appear in the TCRdb table, and some are missing; sequencing was by immunoSEQ multiplex PCR. The repertoire holds roughly 41,000 clones, 77% seen once, with about 3.1% in the top ten. The sequences come from CD4+ T cells from PBMCs cultured with HCoV-NL63 spike peptides, collected before COVID-19 vaccination. The receptors come from a human donor who received a COVID-19 vaccine. The CDR3 runs from the conserved cysteine through the conserved F or W. A D gene is named only where the DNA matches it firmly. Expanded clones get a size class; other rows say once, few or many, or leave the size out.

CDR3nt: TGCGCCAGCAGTACGGACTCTGGGGCCAACGTCCTGACTTTC
CDR3aa: CASSTDSGANVLTF
abundance: .
j_gene: TRBJ2-6
d_gene: .
v_gene: TRBV5-1

CDR3nt: TGTGCCAGCAGCTTAACTTTTGCACAAGAGACCCAGTACTTC
CDR3aa: CASSLTFAQETQYF
abundance: .
j_gene: TRBJ2-5
d_gene: .
v_gene: TRBV11-2

CDR3nt: TGTGCCAGCAGCTTAACAAGGCCACAAGGGGGGGATTCCGGGGAGCTGTTTTTT
CDR3aa: CASSLTRPQGGDSGELFF
abundance: .
j_gene: TRBJ2-2
d_gene: .
v_gene: TRBV7-3

CDR3nt: TGTGCCACCAGTGATGACAGGGGCTATGGCTACACCTTC
CDR3aa: CATSDDRGYGYTF
abundance: .
j_gene: TRBJ1-2
d_gene: TRBD1
v_gene: TRBV24-1

CDR3nt: TGTGCCACCAGTGAAAGGGGGGGCTCGGAGGCCCAGCATTTT
CDR3aa: CATSERGGSEAQHF
abundance: .
j_gene: TRBJ1-5
d_gene: .
v_gene: TRBV24-1

CDR3nt: TGCGCCAGCAGCCAAGGCCCAGGGGCCTACTATGGCTACACCTTC
CDR3aa: CASSQGPGAYYGYTF
abundance: .
j_gene: TRBJ1-2
d_gene: .
v_gene: TRBV4-1

CDR3nt: TGTGCCAGCGGGACAGCTGGAAACACCATATATTTT
CDR3aa: CASGTAGNTIYF
abundance: .
j_gene: TRBJ1-3
d_gene: TRBD1
v_gene: TRBV2

CDR3nt: TGTGCCAGCTCACCACGTTCAGGGGTGAACACCGGGGAGCTGTTTTTT
CDR3aa: CASSPRSGVNTGELFF
abundance: .
j_gene: TRBJ2-2
d_gene: .
v_gene: TRBV18

CDR3nt: TGTGCCAGCAGCGGAGGGGACACTTATAGCAATCAGCCCCAGCATTTT
CDR3aa: CASSGGDTYSNQPQHF
abundance: few
j_gene: TRBJ1-5
d_gene: .
v_gene: TRBV9

CDR3nt: TGTGCCAGCAGTTACCGGGACAGGGGCAGGCACTATGGCTACACCTTC
CDR3aa: CASSYRDRGRHYGYTF
abundance: .
j_gene: TRBJ1-2
d_gene: TRBD1
v_gene: TRBV6-2/TRBV6-3

CDR3nt: TGTGCCAGCTCTAACCAAGGGTCTGGGACGGAAGCTTTCTTT
CDR3aa: CASSNQGSGTEAFF
abundance: .
j_gene: TRBJ1-1
d_gene: .
v_gene: TRBV2

CDR3nt: TGTGCCAGCAGCTCCCCAGAGCGGGGGGGGAGGAGAGAGACCCAGTACTTC
CDR3aa: CASSSPERGGRRETQYF
abundance: .
j_gene: TRBJ2-5
d_gene: TRBD2
v_gene: TRBV7-2

CDR3nt: TGCAGTGCTAGTGACAGATCGAGCACAGATACGCAGTATTTT
CDR3aa: CSASDRSSTDTQYF
abundance: .
j_gene: TRBJ2-3
d_gene: .
v_gene: TRBV20-1

CDR3nt: TGTGCCAGCAGCAGTTCTCCGGATTCTAACTATGGCTACACCTTC
CDR3aa: CASSSSPDSNYGYTF
abundance: .
j_gene: TRBJ1-2
d_gene: .
v_gene: TRBV11-2

CDR3nt: TGTGCCAGCGGGGGAAGCAATCAGCCCCAGCATTTT
CDR3aa: CASGGSNQPQHF
abundance: .
j_gene: TRBJ1-5
d_gene: .
v_gene: TRBV4-2

CDR3nt: TGTGCCAGTAGTCGGGCGCCTAATGAAAAACTGTTTTTT
CDR3aa: CASSRAPNEKLFF
abundance: once
j_gene: TRBJ1-4
d_gene: .
v_gene: TRBV19